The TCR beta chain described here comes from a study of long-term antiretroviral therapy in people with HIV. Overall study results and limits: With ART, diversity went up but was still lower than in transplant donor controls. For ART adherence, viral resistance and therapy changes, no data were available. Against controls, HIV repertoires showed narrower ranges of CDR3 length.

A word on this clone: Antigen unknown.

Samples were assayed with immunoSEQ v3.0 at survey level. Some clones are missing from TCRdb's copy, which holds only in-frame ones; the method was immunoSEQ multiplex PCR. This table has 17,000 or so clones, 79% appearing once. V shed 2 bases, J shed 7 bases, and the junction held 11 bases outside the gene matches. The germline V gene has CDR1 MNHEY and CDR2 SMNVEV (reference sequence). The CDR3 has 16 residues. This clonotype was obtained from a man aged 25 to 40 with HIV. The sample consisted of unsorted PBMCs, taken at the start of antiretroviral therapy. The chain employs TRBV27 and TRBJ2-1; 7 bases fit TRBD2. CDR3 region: CASSLAGERVRNEQFF. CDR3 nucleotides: TGTGCCAGCAGTTTAGCGGGAGAAAGGGTTCGGAATGAGCAGTTCTTC.